This T cell receptor beta chain was identified in a study of T-cell reconstitution after alpha-beta-depleted transplantation in children. The CDR3 loop spans 15 amino acids. V was clipped by 2 bases and J by 6 bases; unmatched bases: 8. Looked up from germline, CDR1 is SGHTA and CDR2 is FQGNSA. A remark on this clonotype: Its antigen is as yet unknown.

Preparation of the TCRbeta library was carried out with unique molecular identifiers. TCRdb independently ran MiXCR on the PCR reads; one entry per CDR3 protein. The repertoire holds under 400,000 distinct CDR3 sequences, with more than 20% as singletons. Study-wide points: Expanded graft clones, several hundred of them, were reportedly the source of alpha-beta T cells about two months after transplant. Recipient T cells and thymic progenitors that survived were the source of the high TCRbeta diversity seen at day 60 in some patients.

The clonotype was recovered from a male patient younger than 18 who had a stem cell transplant for acute lymphoblastic leukemia, so the T cells may come from the graft donor. V is TRBV7-2 and J is TRBJ1-2, with 8 nucleotides matching TRBD1. This sample comprised PBMCs, mostly from graft donor cells, obtained 180 days after TCRalphabeta/CD19-depleted stem cell transplant. CDR3: CASSLQGARGDGYTF. The CDR3 DNA follows: TGTGCCAGCAGCTTACAGGGGGCGCGGGGCGATGGCTACACCTTC.